This T cell receptor beta chain was observed in a study of shared clonotypes between healthy human individuals. Study findings and constraints: Limitation of the genetic and exposure-history diversity represented came from the few donors.

The V gene's germline CDR1 is DFQATT and CDR2 SNEGSKA (reference sequence). V lost 6 bases, J lost 14 bases, and 17 bases lay in between. This CDR3 is built from 11 residues. This clone has just one count. Antigen: not known. The unsorted PBMC replicate PCRs were performed with 300 to 350 ng DNA, 30,000 to 35,000 T cell genomes. Original analysis: ImmunoSEQ gave junction-only sequences without quality scores, so filtering differed. The repertoire was sequenced with immunoSEQ multiplex PCR; TCRdb's copy has only in-frame clones and lacks some. V, J and clone size derive from that table, while D and trimming were established from the DNA sequence. The data contain about 480,000 clones, 75% to 80% of them singletons.

Specimen: PBMCs. The sequence derives from a woman in her 40s in good health. Some clones in this sample may be carry-over from other donors' samples. V and J are TRBV20-1 and TRBJ2-1; D call uncertain. CDR3 protein: CSAQDVRIEFF. Here the CDR3 DNA reads TGCAGTGCCCAGGACGTACGGATAGAGTTCTTC.